This TCR beta chain appears in the sequencing data of a study of tumor-infiltrating lymphocytes in primary liver carcinoma. Whole-study findings and limits: Tumor-adjacent and tumor-blood pairs showed less overlap than tumor region pairs. Tumors and blood were compared for top-250-clone fraction, and tumors had the significantly higher value (p = 0.039).

The CDR3 has 13 amino acids. Germline V gives CDR1 SQVTM, CDR2 ANQGSEA. Trimming pared 7 bases from V and 5 bases from J, leaving 18 bases between. It was from roughly 20-30 mg of unsorted bulk tissue that RNA and DNA were co-extracted. TCR beta cDNA was made from around 460 ng total RNA with a constant-region primer. Three rounds of nested multiplex PCR with slightly modified ARM-PCR produced TCR beta libraries. Use of TRBV1-TRBV30 forward primers with a C-beta reverse primer characterized the first two PCR rounds, which lasted around 10 cycles each. One entry per CDR3 protein results from TCRdb running MiXCR on the multiplex PCR reads. The top ten clones hold roughly two fifths of a sample with about 21,000 distinct CDR3 sequences, over 65% of them seen once. In its sample, this clonotype was seen many times. Its antigen is unidentified.

The TCR comes from a man aged 35 to 55 with primary liver carcinoma and hepatitis B virus infection. The sequenced sample consisted of liver tumor tissue from sampling region 1. Subset: tumor region T1, superior pole. The chain couples TRBV29-1 to TRBJ2-7, with D maybe TRBD1 (6 bases). DNA for the CDR3: TGCAGCGCAAGGCGGACAGTCCATGACGAGCAGTACTTC. It is translated as CSARRTVHDEQYF.